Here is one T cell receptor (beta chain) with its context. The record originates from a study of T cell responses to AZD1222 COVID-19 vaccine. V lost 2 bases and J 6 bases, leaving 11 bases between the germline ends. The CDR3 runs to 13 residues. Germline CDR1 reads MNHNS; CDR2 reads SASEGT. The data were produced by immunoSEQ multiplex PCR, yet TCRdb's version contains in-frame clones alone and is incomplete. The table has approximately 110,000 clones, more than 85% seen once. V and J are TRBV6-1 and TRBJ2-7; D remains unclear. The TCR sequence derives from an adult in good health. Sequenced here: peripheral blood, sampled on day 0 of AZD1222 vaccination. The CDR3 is CASSEFLFSEQYF. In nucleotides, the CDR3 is TGTGCCAGCAGTGAATTTCTTTTCAGCGAGCAGTACTTC.